This TCR beta chain came from a study of blood T cell repertoires in COVID-19. In the study overall: The analysed material was cDNA or gDNA that came from T cells, B-cell-depleted T cells, or PBMCs.

This CDR3 is built from 15 residues. V shed 2 bases and J 5 bases; nucleotides not matched to a gene: 6. In germline, CDR1 is MNHEY, CDR2 SVGAGI. Sequencing was performed with immunoSEQ multiplex PCR; in TCRdb, only in-frame clones are kept and a portion is missing. The table shows 200,000 to 300,000 clones, with about 87% occurring only once. The origin of this receptor is a man in his sixties who had recovered from COVID-19. This chain joins TRBV6-5 and TRBJ2-3, with 8 bases that match TRBD2. Sequenced: peripheral blood. CDR3 amino acids: CASSYLSAGGDTQYF. The CDR3, as DNA: TGTGCCAGCAGTTACCTCTCTGCGGGGGGAGATACGCAGTATTTT.